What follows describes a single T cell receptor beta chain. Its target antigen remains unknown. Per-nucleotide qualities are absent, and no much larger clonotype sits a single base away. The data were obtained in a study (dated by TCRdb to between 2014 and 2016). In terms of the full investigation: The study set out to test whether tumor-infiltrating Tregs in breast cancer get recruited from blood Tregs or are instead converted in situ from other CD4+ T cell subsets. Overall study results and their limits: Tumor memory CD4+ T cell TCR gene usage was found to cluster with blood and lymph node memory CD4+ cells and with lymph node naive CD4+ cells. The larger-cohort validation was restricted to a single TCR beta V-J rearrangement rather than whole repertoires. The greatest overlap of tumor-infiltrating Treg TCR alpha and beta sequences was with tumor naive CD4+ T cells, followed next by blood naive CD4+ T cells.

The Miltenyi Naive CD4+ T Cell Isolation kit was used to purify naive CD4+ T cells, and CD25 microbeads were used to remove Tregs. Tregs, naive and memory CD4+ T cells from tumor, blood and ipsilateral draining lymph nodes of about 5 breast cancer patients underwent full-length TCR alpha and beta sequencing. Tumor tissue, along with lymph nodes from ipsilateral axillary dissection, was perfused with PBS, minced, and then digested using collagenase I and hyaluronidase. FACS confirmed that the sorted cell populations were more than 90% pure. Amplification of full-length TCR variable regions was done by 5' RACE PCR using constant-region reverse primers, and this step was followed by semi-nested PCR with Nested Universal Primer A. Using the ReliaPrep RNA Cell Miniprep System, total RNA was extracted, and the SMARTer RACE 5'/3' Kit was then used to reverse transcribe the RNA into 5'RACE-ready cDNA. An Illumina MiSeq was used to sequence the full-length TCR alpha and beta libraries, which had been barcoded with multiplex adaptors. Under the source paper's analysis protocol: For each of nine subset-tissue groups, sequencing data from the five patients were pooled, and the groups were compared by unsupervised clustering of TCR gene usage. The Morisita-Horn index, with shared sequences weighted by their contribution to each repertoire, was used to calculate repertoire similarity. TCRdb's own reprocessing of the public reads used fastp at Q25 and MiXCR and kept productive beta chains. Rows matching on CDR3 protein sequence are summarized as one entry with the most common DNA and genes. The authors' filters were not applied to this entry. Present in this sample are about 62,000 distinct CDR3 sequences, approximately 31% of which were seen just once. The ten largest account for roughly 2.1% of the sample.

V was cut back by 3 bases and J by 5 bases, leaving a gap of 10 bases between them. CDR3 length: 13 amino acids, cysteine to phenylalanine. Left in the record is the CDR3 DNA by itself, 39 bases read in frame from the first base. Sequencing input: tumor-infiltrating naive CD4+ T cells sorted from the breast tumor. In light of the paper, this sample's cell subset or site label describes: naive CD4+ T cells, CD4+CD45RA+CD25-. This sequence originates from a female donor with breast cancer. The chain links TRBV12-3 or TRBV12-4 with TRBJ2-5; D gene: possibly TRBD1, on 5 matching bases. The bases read TGTGCCAGCAGTTTCTGGGGCAGCGAGACCCAGTACTTC. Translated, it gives CASSFWGSETQYF.